The entry that follows covers one T cell receptor beta chain sequence. Its antigen is still unknown. The record originates from a study of cytomegalovirus exposure and HLA in healthy donors. The primer mix had 60 Vbeta and 13 Jbeta primers. Assay used: immunoSEQ multiplex PCR; TCRdb lists only in-frame clones, some missing. The sample contains about 160,000 clones, about four fifths of which appear only once. Study findings and constraints: Most of the TCR beta V segments (in an earlier analysis) were productive either about 90% or about 30% of the time. The likely origin of a cluster of highly shared sequence variants was a sequencing artifact. Reportedly, HLA-A and HLA-B alleles of most subjects were accurately predicted from TCR beta. For TCR beta chains, V- and J-gene trimming was later linked to a missense DCLRE1C variant.

This CDR3 is 13 amino acids long. Looked up from germline, CDR1 is SGHTA and CDR2 is FQGNSA. J lost 4 bases, V lost 5 bases, and 4 bases had no gene match. Sequenced material: PBMCs. This chain uses TRBV7-2 with TRBJ2-5; 7 bases map to TRBD2. The sequence came from a man aged 50 to 59 in good health and CMV-seropositive. CDR3 sequence: CASSRWTRETQYF. The CDR3 nucleotides are TGTGCCAGCAGCCGCTGGACTAGAGAGACCCAGTACTTC.